This TCR beta chain derives from a study of shared clonotypes between healthy human individuals. This clone was seen more than once but under ten times. This sample includes further DNA sequences coding for the same CDR3. Ten immunoSEQ deep assay plates held the unsorted PBMC DNA. Authors' data handling: Junction-only sequences without quality scores came from ImmunoSEQ, so filtering differed. Measured with immunoSEQ multiplex PCR; TCRdb has only the in-frame clones, and not every one. That table gives V, J and clone size, and the DNA gave D and trimming. The sample carries hundreds of thousands of clones, 76% recorded once. V shed 7 bases and J shed 7 bases, with 10 bases lying between them. The CDR3 loop spans 11 amino acids. Germline V gives CDR1 MDHEN, CDR2 SYDVKM.

This TCR was sampled from a woman in her thirties or forties in good health. Some clones in this sample may be carry-over from other donors' samples. What was sequenced was PBMCs. V usage is TRBV28 and J usage is TRBJ1-1, with unresolved D. CDR3 bases: TGTGCCAGCACCGGAGGGTTTGAAGCTTTCTTT. Amino acid sequence: CASTGGFEAFF.